This T cell receptor (beta chain) stems from a study of T-cell reconstitution after alpha-beta-depleted transplantation in children. Looked up from germline, CDR1 is SGHVS and CDR2 is FQNEAQ. The V gene lost 0 bases and the J gene lost 5 bases, with 13 bases spanning the gap. The CDR3 totals 15 residues. This sample's TCRbeta library carried unique molecular identifier barcodes. TCRdb reprocessed the PCR reads with MiXCR, giving one entry per CDR3 protein. The sample lists a few hundred thousand distinct CDR3 sequences, 43% occurring once. Sample: PBMCs, taken before TCRalphabeta/CD19-depleted stem cell transplant. The J gene is TRBJ2-5, the V gene TRBV7-8; D gene unclear. The TCR comes from a girl aged 2 to 10 with aplastic anemia, due to receive a stem cell transplant. The CDR3 loop reads CASSLANILKETQYF. The CDR3, as DNA: TGTGCCAGCAGCTTAGCGAACATCTTGAAGGAGACCCAGTACTTC.